This TCR beta chain is drawn from a study of blood T cell repertoires in COVID-19. Study background: Acute and convalescent COVID-19 specimens originated in the United States, Italy and Spain.

Only in-frame clones appear in the TCRdb table, and some are missing; sequencing was by immunoSEQ multiplex PCR. The sample shows 350,000 to 500,000 clones, roughly 90% of them seen only once. Trimming cost V 2 bases and J 7 bases; bases outside gene matches: 5. CDR3 size: 14 residues. CDR1 is SGHRS, CDR2 YFSETQ, per germline. Shortly before study entry, within 2 weeks, exposed participants had met a COVID-19 case. V gene TRBV5-1 combines with J gene TRBJ2-1, with 8 bases fitting TRBD2. The TCR was taken from a woman aged 18-30 years who had been exposed to COVID-19. Sequencing input: PBMCs or T cells enriched from blood (not recorded which). For the CDR3, the DNA is TGCGCCAGCAGCTTCGGGGGGGCCAGGAATGAGCAGTTCTTC. It specifies CASSFGGARNEQFF.